These 31 T cell receptor beta chains share one sample of origin, sequenced in a study of T cells in Graves' hyperthyroidism and ophthalmopathy. TCR beta CDR3 region amplification was performed from RNA transcripts. Researchers ran a first-round RT-PCR on the TCR CDR3 using the HTBI primer set. TCRdb re-analysed the multiplex PCR reads in MiXCR, keeping a single row per CDR3 protein. The table has 700,000 or so distinct CDR3 sequences, 16% seen once. The sequencing sample was made of blood. The receptors derive from a man between 18 and 35 years old with Graves' hyperthyroidism.

This clonotype has ten or more counts. The V call is TRBV3-1, the J call TRBJ1-1, with D uncertain. CDR1 and CDR2 (germline): LGHDT, YNNKEL (reference sequence). The V gene lost 0 bases and the J gene lost 1 base, with 9 bases spanning the gap. This CDR3 contains 15 residues. This CDR3 is CASSQEEFGNTEAFF. The CDR3 nucleotides are TGTGCCAGCAGCCAAGAGGAATTCGGGAACACTGAAGCTTTCTTT.

V and J are TRBV4-1 and TRBJ1-2; 8 bases match TRBD1. The CDR3 loop spans 16 amino acids. The germline V gene has CDR1 MGHRA and CDR2 YSYEKL. V trimming: 0 bases; J trimming: 4 bases; junction bases outside the gene matches: 7. In DNA form, the CDR3 reads TGCGCCAGCAGCCAAGAATCGGCAGGGGGCGGCTATGGCTACACCTTC. Translation gives CASSQESAGGGYGYTF.

The sample holds many counts of this clonotype. The rearrangement links TRBV7-8 to TRBJ2-7; TRBD2 agrees at 9 bases. V was pared by 3 bases and J by 5 bases, with 14 bases of the junction left unmatched. The CDR3 is 17 residues long. Germline loops: CDR1 SGHVS, CDR2 FQNEAQ. The CDR3 DNA sequence: TGTGCCAGCAGCTTCCGCTCGGGGCTAGCGGGATACCACGAGCAGTACTTC. It specifies CASSFRSGLAGYHEQYF.

This clonotype has at least ten counts. The chain carries TRBV20-1 and TRBJ2-7; 7 bases fit TRBD1. Germline assignment: CDR1 DFQATT and CDR2 SNEGSKA (reference sequence). The CDR3 has 14 residues. V gave up 6 bases and J gave up 0 bases; unmatched junction bases: 8. CDR3 loop: CSAPPAGGSYEQYF. The CDR3 nucleotides are TGCAGTGCCCCGCCGGCAGGGGGCTCCTACGAGCAGTACTTC.

This clonotype appeared many times. This chain connects TRBV2 to TRBJ2-7; TRBD2 aligns across 7 bases. J gave up 6 bases and V 11 bases, and 4 bases lay outside the gene matches. The CDR3 consists of 10 residues. CDR1 and CDR2 from the germline V gene are SNHLY and FYNNEI. The CDR3 DNA reads as TGTGCCTCACGGGGGGTCGAGCAGTACTTC. Translation gives CASRGVEQYF. Filled out from reference TRBV2 and TRBJ2-7, the complete variable domain reads EPEVTQTPSHQVTQMGQEVILRCVPISNHLYFYWYRQILGQKVEFLVSFYNNEISEKSEIFDDQFSVERPDGSNFTLKIRSTKLEDSAMYFCASRGVEQYFGPGTRLTVT.

The chain uses TRBV27 and TRBJ2-3; either TRBD1 or TRBD2 may fit D (5 bases each). Germline loops: CDR1 MNHEY, CDR2 SMNVEV (reference sequence). This CDR3 has 16 residues. V was clipped by 3 bases and J by 0 bases, with 13 bases between them. This chain's CDR3 is CASSFSGRISTDTQYF. DNA for the CDR3: TGTGCCAGCAGTTTTTCGGGACGGATTAGCACAGATACGCAGTATTTT.

This clonotype was counted many times. J is TRBJ2-1 and V is TRBV20-1; unclear D gene. The V gene's germline CDR1 is DFQATT and CDR2 SNEGSKA (reference sequence). Trimming stripped 6 bases from V and 9 bases from J, with 21 bases between. The CDR3 extends over 14 amino acids. CDR3 nucleotides: TGCAGTGCATCCGACGGGCGAAAGCTTACTGAGCAGTTCTTC. This translates into CSASDGRKLTEQFF.

In its sample, this clonotype was seen a few times. This sequence joins TRBV14 and TRBJ2-4; D not certain. V gave up 1 base and J gave up 5 bases, with 6 bases separating them. CDR3 length: 13 residues. CDR1 is SGHDN, CDR2 FVKESK, per germline. Here the CDR3 reads CASSQGGENIQYF. CDR3 nucleotides: TGTGCCAGCAGCCAAGGTGGAGAAAACATTCAGTACTTC.

The chain recombines TRBV28 with TRBJ2-1; the D is unclear. The CDR3 contains 12 residues. Germline CDR1 is MDHEN and CDR2 is SYDVKM. V dropped 8 bases and J dropped 7 bases, with 12 bases sitting between them. CDR3 DNA: TGTGCCAGCGGTCCCCAAAGGAATGAGCAGTTCTTC. This translates into CASGPQRNEQFF.

This clonotype occurred a few times. The chain couples TRBV4-1 to TRBJ2-5, with D hard to call. This CDR3 spans 14 amino acids. Trimming took off 4 bases at V and 2 bases at J, with 11 bases between the two ends. The germline V gene has CDR1 MGHRA and CDR2 YSYEKL. The CDR3 DNA reads TGCGCCAGCAGCCGAGATCAGGTGCAAGAGACCCAGTACTTC. Protein sequence: CASSRDQVQETQYF.

This clonotype was counted between two and nine times. The CDR3 sequence: CATSRVGQGQPQHF. CDR3 DNA: TGTGCCACCAGCAGAGTCGGGCAGGGGCAGCCCCAGCATTTT. The V gene is TRBV15, the J gene TRBJ1-5, with D maybe TRBD1 (6 bases). Trimming cost V 1 base and J 7 bases, with 11 bases left between them. The CDR3 loop spans 14 amino acids. In germline, CDR1 is LNHNV, CDR2 YYDKDF (reference sequence). Looking up the rest from reference TRBV15 and TRBJ1-5 gives the full variable domain: DAMVIQNPRYQVTQFGKPVTLSCSQTLNHNVMYWYQQKSSQAPKLLFHYYDKDFNNEADTPDNFQSRRPNTSFCFLDIRSPGLGDTAMYLCATSRVGQGQPQHFGDGTRLSIL.

The J gene is TRBJ1-1, the V gene TRBV30; D not resolved. CDR1 is GTSNPN and CDR2 is SVGIG in the germline V gene (reference sequence). Trimming took 8 bases from V and 2 from J, leaving 9 bases between them. This CDR3 region has 11 residues. CDR3 loop: CAGWLNTEAFF. CDR3 DNA sequence: TGTGCCGGCTGGTTAAACACTGAAGCTTTCTTT.

A few counts support this clonotype. The chain recombines TRBV19 with TRBJ1-1; D unclear. Germline CDR1 is LNHDA and CDR2 is SQIVND (reference sequence). This CDR3 is 12 amino acids long. V was clipped by 11 bases and J by 10 bases, with 20 bases between them. The CDR3, as DNA: TGTGCCTCTCACGCCGGTTTGATGTCAGCTTTCTTT. It yields the protein CASHAGLMSAFF.

This clonotype was found a few times. The rearrangement joins TRBV7-2 to TRBJ2-2; D perhaps matches TRBD1 (6 bases). The germline gives CDR1 SGHTA, CDR2 FQGNSA. Trimming left V 6 bases short and J 6 bases short, with 8 bases between. The CDR3 sequence is 12 residues long. The CDR3 DNA is TGTGCCAGCAGGGGGGCGCCCGGGGAGCTGTTTTTT. It yields the protein CASRGAPGELFF.

This clonotype has a count of ten or more. The chain recombines TRBV12-3 or TRBV12-4 with TRBJ1-4, with 8 positions matching TRBD1. V lost 8 bases, J lost 7 bases, and 12 bases stayed unmatched. The CDR3 consists of 15 residues. The CDR3 sequence: CASSNSGGLSEKLFF. DNA for the CDR3: TGTGCCAGCTCGAATTCAGGGGGCTTGAGTGAAAAACTGTTTTTT.

This clonotype was seen ten or more times. The rearrangement joins TRBV6-5 to TRBJ1-1; the D gene is possibly TRBD1 (5 bases). Germline V gene lookup returns CDR1 MNHEY and CDR2 SVGAGI. With 0 bases removed from V and 10 bases from J, the gap between germline ends came to 12 bases. This CDR3 contains 13 residues. CDR3 bases: TGTGCCAGCAGTTACTCGGGGCAGTACGGAGCTTTCTTT. Residues: CASSYSGQYGAFF.

This clonotype was counted ten times or more. The chain couples TRBV5-1 to TRBJ2-7; 10 nucleotides match TRBD2. V was clipped by 0 bases and J by 3 bases; unmatched bases: 6. CDR1 is SGHRS, CDR2 YFSETQ, per germline. The CDR3 covers 16 residues. The CDR3 here is CASSLVGSGRNYEQYF. The DNA for the CDR3 is TGCGCCAGCAGCTTGGTCGGTAGCGGGAGGAACTACGAGCAGTACTTC.

This clonotype has only a few counts. The chain combines TRBV29-1 with TRBJ2-7, with D maybe TRBD2 (5 bases). The CDR3 spans 11 residues. V lost 5 bases and J 6 bases, leaving 11 bases between the germline ends. CDR1 and CDR2 (germline): SQVTM, ANQGSEA. CDR3 DNA: TGCAGCGTTACTTTGGGGAGCGAGCAGTACTTC. This encodes CSVTLGSEQYF.

Notes on this clonotype: Germline and junction disagree at one end, which may indicate a read error. J is TRBJ2-5 and V is TRBV18; D is ambiguous. Germline loops: CDR1 KGHSH, CDR2 LQKENI. There are 14 residues in the CDR3. The CDR3 bases are TGTGCCAGCTCACCACTCCCGAGACCAGAGACCCGGTACTTC. This codes for CASSPLPRPETRYF. Full variable domain (remainder filled in from reference TRBV18 and TRBJ2-5): NAGVMQNPRHLVRRRGQEARLRCSPMKGHSHVYWYRQLPEEGLKFMVYLQKENIIDESGMPKERFSAEFPKEGPSILRIQQVVRGDSAAYFCASSPLPRPETRYFGPGTRLLVL.

This clonotype showed up just a few times. This sequence joins TRBV2 and TRBJ2-5; no reliable D call. There are 15 residues in the CDR3. V lost 1 base to trimming and J lost 2 bases, with 11 bases between them. The germline V gene encodes CDR1 SNHLY and CDR2 FYNNEI. The CDR3 DNA reads TGTGCCAGCAGTGAAGTTAGGGCAGTTCAAGAGACCCAGTACTTC. Amino acids: CASSEVRAVQETQYF. The complete variable domain, with remaining parts taken from reference TRBV2 and TRBJ2-5, reads EPEVTQTPSHQVTQMGQEVILRCVPISNHLYFYWYRQILGQKVEFLVSFYNNEISEKSEIFDDQFSVERPDGSNFTLKIRSTKLEDSAMYFCASSEVRAVQETQYFGPGTRLLVL.

The rearrangement uses TRBV7-2 and TRBJ2-2; tentative D call: TRBD2 (6 bases). The germline gives CDR1 SGHTA, CDR2 FQGNSA. CDR3 length: 15 residues. Trimming shortened V by 2 bases and J by 6 bases, and 13 bases separated the two germline ends. The CDR3 region has the DNA TGTGCCAGCAGCTTACGGCAGGGAGGCGCCGGGGAGCTGTTTTTT. It codes for CASSLRQGGAGELFF.

The chain couples TRBV4-1 to TRBJ2-7, with no clear D. Germline V lookup: CDR1 MGHRA, CDR2 YSYEKL. Trimming pared 1 base from V and 2 bases from J, leaving 9 bases between. The CDR3 sequence is 14 residues long. The CDR3 loop is CASSQGAEAYEQYF. CDR3 nucleotide sequence: TGCGCCAGCAGCCAAGGAGCAGAAGCCTACGAGCAGTACTTC.

This clonotype was recorded many times. This may be a read error: a much more frequent sequence differs by one nucleotide. The chain uses TRBV9 and TRBJ1-2; D possibly corresponds to TRBD1 (5 bases). CDR1 is SGDLS, CDR2 YYNGEE, per germline. The V and J ends lost 5 bases and 5 bases respectively, with 10 bases between them. CDR3 length equals 12 residues. CDR3 sequence reads: CASSVGGYGYTF. As DNA, the CDR3 is TGTGCCAGCAGTGTGGGGGGGTATGGCTACACCTTC.

In this sample, this clonotype turned up many times. The rearrangement uses TRBV11-3 and TRBJ1-1, with D possibly matching TRBD1 (5 bases). Trimming shortened V by 0 bases and J by 1 base, and 12 bases separated the two germline ends. The V gene's germline CDR1 is SGHNT and CDR2 YENEEA. CDR3 size: 16 residues. In DNA, the CDR3 is TGTGCCAGCAGCTTAGATATGGGGGTTCCGAACACTGAAGCTTTCTTT. This codes for CASSLDMGVPNTEAFF.

The V and J genes are TRBV6-2 or TRBV6-3 and TRBJ2-3; 8 bases fit TRBD2. Germline-derived CDR1 and CDR2 are MNHEY and SVGEGT. The J segment lost 0 bases and the V segment lost 2 bases, leaving 19 bases of the junction unmatched. This CDR3 is 21 amino acids long. The CDR3 reads CASSYPRWSGREKPSTDTQYF. The CDR3 DNA reads as TGTGCCAGCAGTTACCCTCGGTGGAGCGGGAGAGAGAAGCCTAGCACAGATACGCAGTATTTT.

There are many counts of this clonotype. V gene TRBV28 combines with J gene TRBJ2-7; the D gene could be TRBD1 or TRBD2 (6 bases each). Trimming left V 6 bases short and J 3 bases short, with 15 bases between. The CDR3 spans 14 residues. Germline V gene sequence: CDR1 MDHEN, CDR2 SYDVKM. For the CDR3, the DNA is TGTGCCAGCAGCTCCCTCGGAGGGGGCTACGAGCAGTACTTC. Its protein product is CASSSLGGGYEQYF.

This clonotype was picked up many times. The chain links TRBV20-1 to TRBJ2-5; 9 bases align to TRBD1. Germline assignment: CDR1 DFQATT and CDR2 SNEGSKA (reference sequence). CDR3 length: 12 amino acids. V shed 6 bases and J 5 bases; nucleotides not matched to a gene: 4. CDR3 sequence reads: CSAGTGRETQYF. Written as DNA, the CDR3 is TGCAGTGCCGGGACAGGGAGGGAGACCCAGTACTTC.

This clonotype has a count of ten or more. This rearrangement joins TRBV5-1 to TRBJ2-1; TRBD2 matches 7 bases. Unmatched junction bases numbered 6, after V lost 0 bases and J lost 6 bases. The CDR3 contains 15 residues. Germline values: CDR1 SGHRS, CDR2 YFSETQ. CDR3 in DNA: TGCGCCAGCAGCTTGGAAGCGGGACTTGCCAATGAGCAGTTCTTC. It encodes CASSLEAGLANEQFF.

This clonotype has just a few counts. The V gene is TRBV6-5, the J gene TRBJ2-2; 9 bases are a match to TRBD2. This CDR3 is built from 16 residues. V trimming: 4 bases; J trimming: 4 bases; junction bases outside the gene matches: 7. Germline CDR1 reads MNHEY; CDR2 reads SVGAGI. The CDR3 sequence is CASSSVAGVITGELFF. The CDR3 nucleotides read TGTGCCAGCAGTTCCGTAGCGGGAGTAATCACCGGGGAGCTGTTTTTT.

This clonotype showed up many times. The junction differs from germline at one of its ends, possibly a read error. V usage is TRBV5-1 and J usage is TRBJ2-2; D possibly corresponds to TRBD1 (6 bases). Germline assignment: CDR1 SGHRS and CDR2 YFSETQ. The CDR3 runs to 13 residues. CDR3 sequence: CASSLQGTGELFF. The CDR3 nucleotides are TGTGCCAGCAGTTTACAGGGAACCGGGGAGCTGTTTTTT. The variable domain in full, with the rest retrieved from reference TRBV5-1 and TRBJ2-2, is KAGVTQTPRYLIKTRGQQVTLSCSPISGHRSVSWYQQTPGQGLQFLFEYFSETQRNKGNFPGRFSGRQFSNSRSEMNVSTLELGDSALYLCASSLQGTGELFFGEGSRLTVL.

There are a few counts of this clonotype. The chain uses TRBV5-1 and TRBJ1-4; 11 bases agree with TRBD1. The length of the CDR3 is 15 residues. J lost 7 bases, V lost 3 bases, and 5 bases had no gene match. Germline CDR1 is SGHRS and CDR2 is YFSETQ. The CDR3 nucleotides read TGCGCCAGCAGCTCCTCCGGGACAGGGGGTGAAAAACTGTTTTTT. Translating gives CASSSSGTGGEKLFF.